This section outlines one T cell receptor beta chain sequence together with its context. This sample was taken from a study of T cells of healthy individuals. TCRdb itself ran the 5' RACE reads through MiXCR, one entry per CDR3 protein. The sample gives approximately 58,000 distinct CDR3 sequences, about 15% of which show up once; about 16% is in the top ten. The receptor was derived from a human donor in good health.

Written as DNA, the CDR3 is TGTGCCAGCAGCCTTTCCGGTTTCCGGGCCTCTTCCTACAATGAGCAGTTCTTC. Translation: CASSLSGFRASSYNEQFF. The chain links TRBV11-1 to TRBJ2-1, with D unresolved. Germline CDR1 and CDR2: SGHAT and FQDESV (reference sequence). V was pared by 5 bases and J by 1 base, with 21 bases between. This CDR3 has 18 residues.